These 5 T cell receptor beta chains originate from one sample sequenced in a study of T cells in tumors after PD-1 blockade. Libraries were prepared by immunoSEQ multiplex PCR; TCRdb keeps only in-frame clonotypes and omits some of them. The sample carries tens of thousands of clones, just under 80% recorded once. Specimen: PBMCs, collected before anti-PD-1 treatment. The receptors were sampled from a human donor with basal cell carcinoma.

The chain links TRBV7-9 to TRBJ2-7; either TRBD1 or TRBD2 may fit D (6 bases each). Per the germline V gene, CDR1 is SEHNR and CDR2 is FQNEAQ (reference sequence). The germline V and J ends were trimmed by 8 bases and 8 bases, with 22 bases remaining between them. CDR3 length equals 14 residues. CDR3: CASGGGTPSWKQYF. The CDR3 bases are TGTGCCAGCGGAGGAGGGACACCATCCTGGAAGCAGTACTTC. Using reference TRBV7-9 and TRBJ2-7 for the parts outside the CDR3, the full variable domain is DTGVSQNPRHKITKRGQNVTFRCDPISEHNRLYWYRQTLGQGPEFLTYFQNEAQLEKSRLLSDRFSAERPKGSFSTLEIQRTEQGDSAMYLCASGGGTPSWKQYFGPGTRLTVT.

The chain joins TRBV27 to TRBJ2-4; 11 bases are shared with TRBD2. The CDR3 covers 19 residues. The V segment lost 5 bases and the J segment 1 base; nucleotides outside the gene matches: 13. CDR1 is MNHEY and CDR2 is SMNVEV in the germline V gene (reference sequence). Written as DNA, the CDR3 is TGTGCCAGCAGTCCCCGGGATAGCGGGGGGGCCGTTGCCAAAAACATTCAGTACTTC. This sequence encodes CASSPRDSGGAVAKNIQYF.

Only one count was recorded for this clone. The CDR3 sequence: CASIWTGGGIAEAFF. The CDR3 DNA reads TGTGCCAGTATCTGGACAGGGGGAGGTATTGCTGAAGCTTTCTTT. The V call is TRBV19, the J call TRBJ1-1; TRBD1 aligns across 10 bases. V gave up 7 bases and J gave up 6 bases; unmatched junction bases: 11. Germline lookup yields CDR1 LNHDA and CDR2 SQIVND (reference sequence). This CDR3 contains 15 residues.

This clone is medium-sized in the sample. The chain employs TRBV7-9 and TRBJ1-6, with TRBD1 matching 11 bases. CDR1 is SEHNR, CDR2 FQNEAQ, per germline (reference sequence). The ends lost 6 bases at V and 8 bases at J; junction bases unmatched: 9. CDR3 length: 16 amino acids. The CDR3 DNA sequence: TGTGCCAGCAGTAAATGGACAGGGGGCGCCCATTCACCCCTCCACTTT. It is translated as CASSKWTGGAHSPLHF.

The V gene is TRBV5-4, the J gene TRBJ2-1; 9 bases map to TRBD2. V was clipped by 1 base and J by 8 bases; unmatched bases: 7. The germline V gene has CDR1 SGHNT and CDR2 YYREEE (reference sequence). The length of the CDR3 is 15 residues. This CDR3 reads CASSLSGGGRDEQFF. In DNA form, the CDR3 reads TGTGCCAGCAGCTTGTCTGGGGGCGGGAGGGATGAGCAGTTCTTC.